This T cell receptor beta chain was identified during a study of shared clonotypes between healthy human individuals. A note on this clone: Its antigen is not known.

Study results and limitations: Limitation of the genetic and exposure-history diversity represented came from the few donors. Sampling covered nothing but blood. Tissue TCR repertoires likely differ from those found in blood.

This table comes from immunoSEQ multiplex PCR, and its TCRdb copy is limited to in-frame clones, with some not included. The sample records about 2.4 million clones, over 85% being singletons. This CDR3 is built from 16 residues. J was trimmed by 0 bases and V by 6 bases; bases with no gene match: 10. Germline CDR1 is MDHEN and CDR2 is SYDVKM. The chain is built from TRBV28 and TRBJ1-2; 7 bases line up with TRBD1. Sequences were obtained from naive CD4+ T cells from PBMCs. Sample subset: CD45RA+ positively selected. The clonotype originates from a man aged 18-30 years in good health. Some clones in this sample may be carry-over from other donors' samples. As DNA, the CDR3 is TGTGCCAGCAGCCCGATGACAGGGCCCTCTAACTATGGCTACACCTTC. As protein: CASSPMTGPSNYGYTF.